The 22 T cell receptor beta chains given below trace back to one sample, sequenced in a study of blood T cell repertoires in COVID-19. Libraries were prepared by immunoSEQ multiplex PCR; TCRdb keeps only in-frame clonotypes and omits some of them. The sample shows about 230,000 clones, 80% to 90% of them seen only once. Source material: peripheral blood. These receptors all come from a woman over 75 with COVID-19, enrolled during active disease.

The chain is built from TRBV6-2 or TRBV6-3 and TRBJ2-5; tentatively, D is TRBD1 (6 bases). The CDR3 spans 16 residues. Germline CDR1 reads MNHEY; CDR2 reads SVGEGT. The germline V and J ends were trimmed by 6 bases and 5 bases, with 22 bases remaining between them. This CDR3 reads CASSPRTGRPGETQYF. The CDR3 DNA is TGTGCCAGCAGCCCCCGAACAGGGCGGCCCGGGGAGACCCAGTACTTC.

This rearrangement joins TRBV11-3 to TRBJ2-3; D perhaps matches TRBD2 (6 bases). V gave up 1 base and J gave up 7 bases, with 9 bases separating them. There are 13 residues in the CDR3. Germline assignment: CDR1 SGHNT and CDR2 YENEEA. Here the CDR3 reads CASSLGGAYTQYF. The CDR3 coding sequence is TGTGCCAGCAGCTTAGGCGGGGCGTATACGCAGTATTTT.

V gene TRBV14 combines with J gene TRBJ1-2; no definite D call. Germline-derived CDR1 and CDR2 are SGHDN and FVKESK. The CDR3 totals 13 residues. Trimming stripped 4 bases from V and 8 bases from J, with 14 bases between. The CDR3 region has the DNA TGTGCCAGCAGCCCTCGTCCCCGTAGCGGCTACACCTTC. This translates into CASSPRPRSGYTF. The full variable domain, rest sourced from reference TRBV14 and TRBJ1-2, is EAGVTQFPSHSVIEKGQTVTLRCDPISGHDNLYWYRRVMGKEIKFLLHFVKESKQDESGMPNNRFLAERTGGTYSTLKVQPAELEDSGVYFCASSPRPRSGYTFGSGTRLTVV.

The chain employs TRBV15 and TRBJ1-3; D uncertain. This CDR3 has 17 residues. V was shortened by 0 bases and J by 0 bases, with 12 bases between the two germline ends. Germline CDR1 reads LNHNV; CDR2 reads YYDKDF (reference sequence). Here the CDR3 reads CATSRDRVLLSGNTIYF. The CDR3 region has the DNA TGTGCCACCAGCAGAGATCGTGTACTTCTCTCTGGAAACACCATATATTTT.

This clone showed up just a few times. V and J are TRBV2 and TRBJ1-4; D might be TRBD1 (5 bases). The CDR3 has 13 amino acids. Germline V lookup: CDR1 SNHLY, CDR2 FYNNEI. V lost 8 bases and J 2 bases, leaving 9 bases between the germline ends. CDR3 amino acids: CASAGTTNEKLFF. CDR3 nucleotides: TGTGCCAGCGCAGGGACTACTAATGAAAAACTGTTTTTT.

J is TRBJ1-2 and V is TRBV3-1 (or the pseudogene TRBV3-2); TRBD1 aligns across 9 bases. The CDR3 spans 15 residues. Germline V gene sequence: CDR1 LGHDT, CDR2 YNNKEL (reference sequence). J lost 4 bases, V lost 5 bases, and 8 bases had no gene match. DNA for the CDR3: TGTGCCAGCAGCTATGGGACAGGGAAGGGCTATGGCTACACCTTC. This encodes CASSYGTGKGYGYTF.

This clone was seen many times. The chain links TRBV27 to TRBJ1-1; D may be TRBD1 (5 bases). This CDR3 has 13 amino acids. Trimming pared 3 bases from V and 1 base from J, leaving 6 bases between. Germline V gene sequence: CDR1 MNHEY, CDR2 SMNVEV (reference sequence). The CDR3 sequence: CASSFRGNTEAFF. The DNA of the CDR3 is TGTGCCAGCAGTTTTAGGGGGAACACTGAAGCTTTCTTT.

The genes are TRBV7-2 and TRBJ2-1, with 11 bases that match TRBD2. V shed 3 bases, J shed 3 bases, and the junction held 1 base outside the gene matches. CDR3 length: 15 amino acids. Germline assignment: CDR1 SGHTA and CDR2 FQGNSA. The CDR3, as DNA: TGTGCCAGCAGCTTGGGACTAGCGGTCTACAATGAGCAGTTCTTC. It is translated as CASSLGLAVYNEQFF.

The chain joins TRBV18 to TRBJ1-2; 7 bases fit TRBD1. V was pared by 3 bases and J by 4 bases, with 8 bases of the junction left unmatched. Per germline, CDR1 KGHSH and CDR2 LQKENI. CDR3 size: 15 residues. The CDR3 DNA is TGTGCCAGCTCACCTCGGGACAGAGCGAGCTATGGCTACACCTTC. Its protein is CASSPRDRASYGYTF. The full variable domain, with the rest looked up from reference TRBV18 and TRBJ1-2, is NAGVMQNPRHLVRRRGQEARLRCSPMKGHSHVYWYRQLPEEGLKFMVYLQKENIIDESGMPKERFSAEFPKEGPSILRIQQVVRGDSAAYFCASSPRDRASYGYTFGSGTRLTVV.

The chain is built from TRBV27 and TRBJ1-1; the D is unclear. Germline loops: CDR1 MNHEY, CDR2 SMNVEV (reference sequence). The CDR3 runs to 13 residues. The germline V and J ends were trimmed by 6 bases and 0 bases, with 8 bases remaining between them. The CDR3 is CASSLTVNTEAFF. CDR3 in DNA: TGTGCCAGCAGCCTCACGGTGAACACTGAAGCTTTCTTT.

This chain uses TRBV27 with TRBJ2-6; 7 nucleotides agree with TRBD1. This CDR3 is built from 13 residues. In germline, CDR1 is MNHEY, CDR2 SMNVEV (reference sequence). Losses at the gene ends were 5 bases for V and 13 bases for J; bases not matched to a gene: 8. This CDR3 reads CASSPTTGMVLTF. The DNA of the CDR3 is TGTGCCAGCAGTCCCACGACAGGGATGGTCCTGACTTTC. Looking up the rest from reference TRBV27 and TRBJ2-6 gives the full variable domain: EAQVTQNPRYLITVTGKKLTVTCSQNMNHEYMSWYRQDPGLGLRQIYYSMNVEVTDKGDVPEGYKVSRKEKRNFPLILESPSPNQTSLYFCASSPTTGMVLTFGAGSRLTVL.

CDR3 DNA sequence: TGTGCCAGCAGCGTAGGGGGACAGAAGACCTACGAGCAGTACTTC. Its translation is CASSVGGQKTYEQYF. This chain links TRBV9 with TRBJ2-7, with 7 bases matching TRBD1. Germline trimming cut 0 bases from V and 2 bases from J; bases unmatched to any gene: 5. CDR3 length: 15 residues. Germline V gene sequence: CDR1 SGDLS, CDR2 YYNGEE.

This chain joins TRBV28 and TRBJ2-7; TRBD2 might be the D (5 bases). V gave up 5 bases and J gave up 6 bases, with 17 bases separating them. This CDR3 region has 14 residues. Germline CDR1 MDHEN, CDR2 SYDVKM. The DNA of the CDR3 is TGTGCCAGCAGTCCGTTGGGGAGCCAAATCGAGCAGTACTTC. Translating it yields CASSPLGSQIEQYF. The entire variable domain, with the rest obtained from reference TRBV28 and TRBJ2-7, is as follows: DVKVTQSSRYLVKRTGEKVFLECVQDMDHENMFWYRQDPGLGLRLIYFSYDVKMKEKGDIPEGYSVSREKKERFSLILESASTNQTSMYLCASSPLGSQIEQYFGPGTRLTVT.

CDR3 residues: CASSFDSYEQYF. In DNA, the CDR3 is TGCGCCAGCAGCTTTGACAGCTACGAGCAGTACTTC. V gene TRBV5-1 combines with J gene TRBJ2-7, with D perhaps TRBD1 (5 bases). The germline CDR1 and CDR2 sequences are SGHRS and YFSETQ. V lost 2 bases and J 3 bases, leaving 6 bases between the germline ends. This CDR3 has 12 residues.

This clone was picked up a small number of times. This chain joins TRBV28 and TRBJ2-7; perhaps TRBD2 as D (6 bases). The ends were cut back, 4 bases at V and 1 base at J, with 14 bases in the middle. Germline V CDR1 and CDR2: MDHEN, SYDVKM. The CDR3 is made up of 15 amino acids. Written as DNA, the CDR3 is TGTGCCAGCAGTTCCGATATAGCGGCTTCCTACGAGCAGTACTTC. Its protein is CASSSDIAASYEQYF.

In DNA, the CDR3 is TGTGCTAGTGGTTCGTACAAGAACACTGAAGCTTTCTTT. It yields the protein CASGSYKNTEAFF. The chain has TRBV12-5 and TRBJ1-1; D gene unclear. Germline V gives CDR1 LGHNT, CDR2 FRNRAP. Trimming removed 4 bases at V and 1 base at J, with 7 bases between. CDR3 length: 13 amino acids.

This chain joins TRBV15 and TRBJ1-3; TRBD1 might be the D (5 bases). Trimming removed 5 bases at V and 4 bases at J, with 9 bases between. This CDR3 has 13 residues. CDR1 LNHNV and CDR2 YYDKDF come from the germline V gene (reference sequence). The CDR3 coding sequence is TGTGCCACCAGCGAGGGACTGGGAAACACCATATATTTT. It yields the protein CATSEGLGNTIYF.

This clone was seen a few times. CDR3 loop: CASRGQGARYEQYF. CDR3 sequence (DNA): TGTGCCAGCAGGGGGCAGGGGGCGCGCTACGAGCAGTACTTC. V gene TRBV28 combines with J gene TRBJ2-7; 8 bases are a match to TRBD1. Germline V gene sequence: CDR1 MDHEN, CDR2 SYDVKM. V lost 6 bases and J lost 3; bases outside the gene matches: 7. The CDR3 runs 14 residues.

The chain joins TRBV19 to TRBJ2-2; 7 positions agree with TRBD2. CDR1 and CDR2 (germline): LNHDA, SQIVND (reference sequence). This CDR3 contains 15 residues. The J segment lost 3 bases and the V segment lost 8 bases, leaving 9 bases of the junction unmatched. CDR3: CASRREMRHTGELFF. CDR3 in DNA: TGTGCCAGTCGGCGGGAGATGCGACACACCGGGGAGCTGTTTTTT.

The CDR3 sequence: CASSYKQPYNSPLHF. CDR3 coding DNA: TGTGCCAGCAGTTACAAACAGCCATATAATTCACCCCTCCACTTT. This chain connects TRBV6-5 to TRBJ1-6; D is ambiguous. Between the trimmed V and J ends, which lost 2 bases and 4 bases, there was a span of 9 bases. The CDR3 runs to 15 residues. The germline CDR1 and CDR2 sequences are MNHEY and SVGAGI.

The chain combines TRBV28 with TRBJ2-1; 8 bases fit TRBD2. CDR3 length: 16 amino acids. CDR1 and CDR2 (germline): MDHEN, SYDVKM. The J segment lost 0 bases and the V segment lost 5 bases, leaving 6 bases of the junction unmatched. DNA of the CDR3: TGTGCCAGCAGTAGCGGGAGTGTCAACTCCTACAATGAGCAGTTCTTC. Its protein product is CASSSGSVNSYNEQFF.

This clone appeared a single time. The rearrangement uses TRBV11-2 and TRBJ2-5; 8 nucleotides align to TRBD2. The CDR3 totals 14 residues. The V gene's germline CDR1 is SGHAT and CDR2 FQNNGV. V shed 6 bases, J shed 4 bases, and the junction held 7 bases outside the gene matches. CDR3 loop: CASSLTLAGETQYF. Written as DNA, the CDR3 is TGTGCCAGCAGTCTTACTCTAGCGGGAGAGACCCAGTACTTC.